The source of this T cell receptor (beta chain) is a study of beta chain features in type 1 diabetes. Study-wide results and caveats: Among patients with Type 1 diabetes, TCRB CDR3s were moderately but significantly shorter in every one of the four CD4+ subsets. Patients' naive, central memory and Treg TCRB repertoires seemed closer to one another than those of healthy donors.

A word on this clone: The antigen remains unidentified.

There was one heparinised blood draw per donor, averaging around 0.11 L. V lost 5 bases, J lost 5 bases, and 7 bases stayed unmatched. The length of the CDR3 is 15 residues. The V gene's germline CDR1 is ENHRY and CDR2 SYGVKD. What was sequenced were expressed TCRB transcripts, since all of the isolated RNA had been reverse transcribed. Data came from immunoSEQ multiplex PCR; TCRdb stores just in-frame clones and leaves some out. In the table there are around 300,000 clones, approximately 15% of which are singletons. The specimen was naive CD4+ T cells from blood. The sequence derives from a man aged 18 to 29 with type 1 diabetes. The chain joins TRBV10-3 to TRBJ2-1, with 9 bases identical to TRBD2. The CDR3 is CAISPPGLANNEQFF. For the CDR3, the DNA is TGTGCCATCAGTCCGCCGGGACTAGCTAACAATGAGCAGTTCTTC.